This T cell receptor (beta chain) was obtained from a study of CD8 T cells in ankylosing spondylitis. Preparation of TCR beta libraries was done by quantitative 5'-RACE with molecular barcodes. MiXCR was run by TCRdb on the 5' RACE reads, yielding one entry per CDR3 protein. This sample has 380,000 or so distinct CDR3 sequences; more than 20% occur once, and the top ten carry 13%. There are 14 residues in the CDR3. Germline assignment: CDR1 SGHRS and CDR2 YFSETQ. Trimming left V 4 bases short and J 5 bases short, with 15 bases between. Remarks on this clonotype: Its target is unknown.

Study-wide results and limits: Significant enrichment of disease-linked clones was reported in matched ankylosing spondylitis synovial fluid.

The chain combines TRBV5-1 with TRBJ2-5; D possibly matches TRBD1 or TRBD2 (5 bases each). This sequence was found in a male donor with ankylosing spondylitis or in good health (not recorded which). Specimen: blood, either unsorted or a sorted T cell fraction (not recorded which). The CDR3 sequence: CASSDPGGRETQYF. CDR3 nucleotides: TGCGCCAGCAGCGACCCTGGGGGAAGGGAGACCCAGTACTTC.